The rows below give T cell receptor beta chains drawn from one sample of a study of blood T cell repertoires in COVID-19. Generated by immunoSEQ multiplex PCR, the TCRdb table keeps only in-frame clones and is missing some. Among 30,000 or so clones, 80% to 90% were seen once, and the ten largest hold around 5%. The sample was peripheral blood. The receptors shown here come from a woman of 80 years or more with active or convalescent COVID-19. The CDR3 runs from the conserved cysteine through the conserved F or W. Each record gives: CDR3 length, D gene, J gene, V gene, clone size, CDR3 DNA, CDR3 protein. D genes are given only for firm matches. Part of the rows lack a size; the others show once, few, many or a class for expanded clones.

length: 11; D: .; J: TRBJ2-1; V: TRBV7-9; size: .; DNA: TGTGCCAGCAGCCAGGACTGGGTACAGTTCTTC; CDR3: CASSQDWVQFF
length: 13; D: TRBD2; J: TRBJ2-1; V: TRBV11-2; size: .; DNA: TGTGCCAGCAGCTCGGGACTACCCAATGAGCAGTTCTTC; CDR3: CASSSGLPNEQFF
length: 13; D: .; J: TRBJ2-7; V: TRBV21-1; size: .; DNA: TGTGCCGTAAGGGACAGGGACTCCTACGAGCAGTACTTC; CDR3: CAVRDRDSYEQYF
length: 13; D: .; J: TRBJ2-1; V: TRBV4-1; size: .; DNA: TGCGCCAGCAGCCACTCGACTAGTCGGGAGCAGTTCTTC; CDR3: CASSHSTSREQFF
length: 12; D: TRBD1; J: TRBJ2-7; V: TRBV10-3; size: .; DNA: TGTGCCGCCGGGGACAGCCCCTACGAGCAGTACTTC; CDR3: CAAGDSPYEQYF
length: 15; D: .; J: TRBJ2-1; V: TRBV6-1; size: .; DNA: TGTGCCAGCAGTGAATTCCCGCCTACCTACAATGAGCAGTTCTTC; CDR3: CASSEFPPTYNEQFF
length: 15; D: .; J: TRBJ1-1; V: TRBV7-8; size: .; DNA: TGTGCCAGCAGCTTAGTCCAGGGGCGCGGAACTGAAGCTTTCTTT; CDR3: CASSLVQGRGTEAFF
length: 15; D: .; J: TRBJ2-2; V: TRBV5-1; size: .; DNA: TGCGCCAGCAGCTTGGTCCGACAGGTGGCCGGGGAGCTGTTTTTT; CDR3: CASSLVRQVAGELFF
length: 13; D: .; J: TRBJ2-7; V: TRBV7-8; size: few; DNA: TGTGCCAGCAGCTTAGTAACTTGGTACGAGCAGTACTTC; CDR3: CASSLVTWYEQYF
length: 13; D: .; J: TRBJ1-2; V: TRBV7-2; size: .; DNA: TGTGCCAGCAGCACAGACCTTAACTATGGCTACACCTTC; CDR3: CASSTDLNYGYTF
length: 14; D: TRBD1; J: TRBJ1-1; V: TRBV6-5; size: once; DNA: TGTGCCAGCAGTTCTCGGGACAGTCGGACTGAAGCTTTCTTT; CDR3: CASSSRDSRTEAFF
length: 14; D: TRBD1; J: TRBJ1-1; V: TRBV10-3; size: .; DNA: TGTGCCATCAATACAGGGGCGGAGGGCACTGAAGCTTTCTTT; CDR3: CAINTGAEGTEAFF
length: 19; D: TRBD2; J: TRBJ2-1; V: TRBV6-2/TRBV6-3; size: .; DNA: TGTGCCAGCAGTTCCCTTCCCTATCGGACTAGCGGCTCCTACAATGAGCAGTTCTTC; CDR3: CASSSLPYRTSGSYNEQFF
length: 14; D: TRBD1; J: TRBJ1-2; V: TRBV6-1; size: .; DNA: TGTGCCAGCAGTGAATTAGGGACAGGTTATGGCTACACCTTC; CDR3: CASSELGTGYGYTF
length: 15; D: .; J: TRBJ1-5; V: TRBV19; size: .; DNA: TGTGCCAGTAGTCGGGGTGATGGGAGCAATCAGCCCCAGCATTTT; CDR3: CASSRGDGSNQPQHF
length: 15; D: TRBD2; J: TRBJ2-1; V: TRBV3-1/TRBV3-2; size: .; DNA: TGTGCCAGCAGCCCCCCCGGACTAGCCTCGGGTGAGCAGTTCTTC; CDR3: CASSPPGLASGEQFF
length: 13; D: .; J: TRBJ2-7; V: TRBV2; size: .; DNA: TGTGCCAGCAGCGGACAGAACCGCTACGAGCAGTACTTC; CDR3: CASSGQNRYEQYF
length: 15; D: .; J: TRBJ1-3; V: TRBV6-5; size: .; DNA: TGTGCCAGCATGGGCAGCCTAAACTCTGGAAACACCATATATTTT; CDR3: CASMGSLNSGNTIYF
length: 13; D: .; J: TRBJ2-7; V: TRBV2; size: .; DNA: TGTGCCAGCGCTGACAGAGTCCCCTACGAGCAGTACTTC; CDR3: CASADRVPYEQYF